Many counts were recorded for the clone carrying this T cell receptor (beta chain). What it binds is unknown. With 8 bases removed from V and 3 bases from J, the gap between germline ends came to 15 bases. The CDR3 length is 14 residues. Germline V gene lookup returns CDR1 MNHNY and CDR2 SVGAGI (reference sequence). The sorted Tregs were CD4+CD25+CD127-/low cells. The study's findings and limits: The larger cohort examined one V-J beta rearrangement, not whole repertoires. Tumor Tregs overlapped most with tumor, then blood, naive CD4+ cells.

Full-length variable regions came from constant-region reverse primers plus semi-nested Nested Universal Primer A PCR. TCRdb re-called the 5' RACE reads through MiXCR, storing one row per CDR3 protein. The repertoire holds about 43,000 distinct CDR3 sequences, with roughly 22% as singletons. This chain joins TRBV6-6 and TRBJ2-3; no definite D call. The sequenced sample consisted of Tregs sorted from a lymph node. This receptor was obtained from a female donor with breast cancer. CDR3 in DNA: TGTGCCAGCGCCCAGCCCGCCGGGACAGATACGCAGTATTTT. Encoded protein: CASAQPAGTDTQYF.